The 18 T cell receptor beta chains below all came from one sample that was sequenced in a study of blood T cell repertoires in COVID-19. Sequenced by immunoSEQ multiplex PCR; TCRdb stores in-frame clones only, minus some. The top ten hold approximately 20% of the sample, which has 100,000 to 120,000 clones, about three quarters seen once. The sample comprised peripheral blood. These receptors came from a woman between 65 and 79 years old with acute or convalescent COVID-19.

This clone was recorded a few times. The chain employs TRBV5-4 and TRBJ1-1; 7 bases fit TRBD1. The CDR3 is 12 residues long. Germline trimming cut 3 bases from V and 8 bases from J; bases unmatched to any gene: 4. Germline CDR1 reads SGHNT; CDR2 reads YYREEE (reference sequence). Written as DNA, the CDR3 is TGTGCCAGCAGCTATCAGACAGGGGAAGCTTTCTTT. Amino acid sequence: CASSYQTGEAFF.

The chain is built from TRBV9 and TRBJ2-7; no clear D gene. The germline gives CDR1 SGDLS, CDR2 YYNGEE. The CDR3 has 15 amino acids. The V end was cut by 0 bases, the J end by 0 bases, with 10 bases between. The CDR3 protein is CASSVGSGSSYEQYF. For the CDR3, the DNA is TGTGCCAGCAGCGTAGGGTCAGGCAGCTCCTACGAGCAGTACTTC.

The gene calls are TRBV28 and TRBJ1-6, with TRBD1 matching 8 bases. The CDR3 runs to 14 residues. With 5 bases clipped from V and 3 bases from J, the junction kept 0 bases outside the gene matches. Germline CDR1 MDHEN, CDR2 SYDVKM. CDR3 sequence (DNA): TGTGCCAGCAGTGGACAGGGCTATAATTCACCCCTCCACTTT. Translation gives CASSGQGYNSPLHF.

The chain recombines TRBV29-1 with TRBJ1-4; D is uncertain. The germline CDR1 and CDR2 sequences are SQVTM and ANQGSEA. The CDR3 is 13 amino acids. Trimming removed 7 bases from V and 0 bases from J, with 9 bases in between. The CDR3 here is CSASLATNEKLFF. The CDR3 DNA reads TGCAGCGCGTCATTAGCAACTAATGAAAAACTGTTTTTT. Full variable domain (missing parts from reference TRBV29-1 and TRBJ1-4): SAVISQKPSRDICQRGTSLTIQCQVDSQVTMMFWYRQQPGQSLTLIATANQGSEATYESGFVIDKFPISRPNLTFSTLTVSNMSPEDSSIYLCSASLATNEKLFFGSGTQLSVL.

The rearrangement uses TRBV5-1 and TRBJ1-6; perhaps TRBD1 as D (5 bases). Germline V gene lookup returns CDR1 SGHRS and CDR2 YFSETQ. The length of the CDR3 is 13 residues. Trimming left V 4 bases short and J 8 bases short, with 10 bases between. CDR3 in DNA: TGCGCCAGCAGCCTCCAGACAGATTCACCCCTCCACTTT. It is translated as CASSLQTDSPLHF.

The genes are TRBV19 and TRBJ2-1; 12 bases are a match to TRBD1. This CDR3 has 15 residues. Trimming at V came to 6 bases and at J to 4 bases, leaving 4 bases not matched to a gene. In germline, CDR1 is LNHDA, CDR2 SQIVND (reference sequence). CDR3 nucleotides: TGTGCCAGTAGGGAGGGACAGGGGGCTTACAATGAGCAGTTCTTC. Encoded protein: CASREGQGAYNEQFF. Full variable domain (rest looked up from reference TRBV19 and TRBJ2-1): DGGITQSPKYLFRKEGQNVTLSCEQNLNHDAMYWYRQDPGQGLRLIYYSQIVNDFQKGDIAEGYSVSREKKESFPLTVTSAQKNPTAFYLCASREGQGAYNEQFFGPGTRLTVL.

For this clone: Distinct nucleotide sequences in the sample also encode this CDR3. V and J are TRBV6-2 or TRBV6-3 and TRBJ1-1, with a possible D match to TRBD1 (6 bases). There are 14 residues in the CDR3. Between the trimmed V and J ends, which lost 5 bases and 1 base, there was a span of 11 bases. Per germline, CDR1 MNHEY and CDR2 SVGEGT. Written as DNA, the CDR3 is TGTGCCAGCAGTCCGGGGGGGGCGAACACTGAAGCTTTCTTT. It encodes CASSPGGANTEAFF.

The chain has TRBV2 and TRBJ2-1; 11 bases agree with TRBD2. The CDR3 covers 15 residues. V dropped 4 bases and J dropped 5; count of bases not matched to a gene: 4. Germline V gene data show CDR1 as SNHLY and CDR2 as FYNNEI. The CDR3, as DNA: TGTGCCAGCAGTGCCGCTAGCGGGGGGCACAATGAGCAGTTCTTC. Encoded protein: CASSAASGGHNEQFF.

V usage is TRBV6-6 and J usage is TRBJ2-2; a weak D match, TRBD2 (6 bases). Germline assignment: CDR1 MNHNY and CDR2 SVGAGI (reference sequence). CDR3 size: 15 residues. The V gene lost 3 bases and the J gene lost 7 bases, with 15 bases spanning the gap. The CDR3 loop reads CASSYNGGLYGELFF. CDR3 nucleotide sequence: TGTGCCAGCAGTTATAACGGGGGTTTGTACGGGGAGCTGTTTTTT.

The chain carries TRBV5-1 and TRBJ1-1; 7 bases are shared with TRBD1. The CDR3 is 15 residues long. Losses at the gene ends were 4 bases for V and 4 bases for J; bases not matched to a gene: 10. From germline, CDR1 is SGHRS and CDR2 YFSETQ. CDR3 protein: CASSGPRQGGTEAFF. Written as DNA, the CDR3 is TGCGCCAGCAGCGGGCCCCGACAGGGAGGCACTGAAGCTTTCTTT.

This rearrangement joins TRBV30 to TRBJ2-7, with D perhaps matching TRBD2 (6 bases). Germline V lookup: CDR1 GTSNPN, CDR2 SVGIG (reference sequence). There are 13 residues in the CDR3. The V end lost 3 bases, the J end lost 5 bases, and 14 bases lay between the germline ends. The chain's CDR3 is CAWRAPGVHEQYF. Here the CDR3 DNA reads TGTGCCTGGAGAGCCCCGGGGGTCCACGAGCAGTACTTC.

The chain employs TRBV18 and TRBJ2-7; 9 bases match TRBD2. With 5 bases clipped from V and 2 bases from J, the junction kept 7 bases outside the gene matches. CDR1 KGHSH and CDR2 LQKENI come from the germline V gene. The CDR3 extends over 15 amino acids. DNA of the CDR3: TGTGCCAGCTCAGTTGCGGGGGGGTCGACCTACGAGCAGTACTTC. Translated, it gives CASSVAGGSTYEQYF.

This chain uses TRBV7-8 with TRBJ2-3; 11 nucleotides line up with TRBD2. Trimming removed 3 bases from V and 5 bases from J; junction bases left unmatched: 1. CDR3 length: 14 residues. Looked up from germline, CDR1 is SGHVS and CDR2 is FQNEAQ. The CDR3 nucleotides are TGTGCCAGCAGCTTTGGACTAGCGGGAGATACGCAGTATTTT. Protein: CASSFGLAGDTQYF.

The rearrangement joins TRBV15 to TRBJ2-7, with D possibly being TRBD1 (6 bases). V lost 3 bases and J 0 bases, leaving 6 bases between the germline ends. This CDR3 comprises 13 residues. Germline V gene data show CDR1 as LNHNV and CDR2 as YYDKDF (reference sequence). Here the CDR3 DNA reads TGTGCCACCAGCAGGGACAGCTCCTACGAGCAGTACTTC. It is translated as CATSRDSSYEQYF.

The CDR3 is CASSTAGDTQYF. For the CDR3, the DNA is TGTGCCAGCAGCACCGCGGGGGATACGCAGTATTTT. The rearrangement uses TRBV5-4 and TRBJ2-3; possibly TRBD2 for D (6 bases). Germline V gene sequence: CDR1 SGHNT, CDR2 YYREEE (reference sequence). V was clipped by 4 bases and J by 6 bases, with 9 bases between them. This CDR3 region has 12 residues.

V gene TRBV6-5 combines with J gene TRBJ1-2; 8 nucleotides line up with TRBD1. Germline loops: CDR1 MNHEY, CDR2 SVGAGI. The CDR3 consists of 14 residues. V shed 5 bases and J 4 bases; nucleotides not matched to a gene: 6. Written as DNA, the CDR3 is TGTGCCAGCAGTCCGGACAGGGCAACCTATGGCTACACCTTC. It specifies CASSPDRATYGYTF.

This clone was seen just once. The chain is built from TRBV6-6 and TRBJ2-1, with 12 bases aligning to TRBD2. This CDR3 is 16 amino acids long. Germline V gene data show CDR1 as MNHNY and CDR2 as SVGAGI (reference sequence). V lost 4 bases and J lost 10; bases outside the gene matches: 11. The CDR3 spells CASSSSTSGGPREQFF. CDR3 sequence (DNA): TGTGCCAGCAGTTCTTCTACTAGCGGGGGGCCTCGGGAGCAGTTCTTC.

The gene calls are TRBV28 and TRBJ2-7, with a tentative D call TRBD1 (5 bases). V shed 1 base and J shed 3 bases, with 13 bases lying between them. CDR1 MDHEN and CDR2 SYDVKM come from the germline V gene. The CDR3 is 15 amino acids. The CDR3 nucleotides are TGTGCCAGCAGTTTATCGGACAAACAATTCTACGAGCAGTACTTC. It encodes CASSLSDKQFYEQYF. The variable domain in full, completed from reference TRBV28 and TRBJ2-7, reads DVKVTQSSRYLVKRTGEKVFLECVQDMDHENMFWYRQDPGLGLRLIYFSYDVKMKEKGDIPEGYSVSREKKERFSLILESASTNQTSMYLCASSLSDKQFYEQYFGPGTRLTVT.